A selection of T cell receptor beta chains follows, all from one sample in a study of T cell clusters in autoimmune cytopenias. TCRdb derives one entry per CDR3 protein from the multiplex PCR reads, leaving out DNA. The sample includes around 6,700 distinct CDR3 sequences. The same data also went into a second study, on T cell repertoires in aging, cancer and after chemotherapy.

Sample: peripheral blood. These receptors came from a human donor in good health. Both conserved end residues are part of each CDR3. The listing skips clone size in some rows; elsewhere it reads once, few, many or a size class.

v_call	clone_size	j_call	cdr3_aa
TRBV6-6	medium-sized	TRBJ2-7	CASSFGQGGSYEQYF
TRBV6-2/TRBV6-3	NA	TRBJ2-4	CASSYSTDLKNIQYF
TRBV6-2/TRBV6-3	NA	TRBJ2-1	CASTPGGLAFNEQFF
TRBV12-3/TRBV12-4	NA	TRBJ1-2	CASSPIVGTGRPFNYGYTF
TRBV19	medium-sized	TRBJ2-1	CASGPSVYNEQFF
TRBV27	NA	TRBJ2-7	CASTRDSVVREQYF
TRBV5-6	medium-sized	TRBJ2-1	CASSFSHLAGPANEQFF
TRBV6-1	medium-sized	TRBJ1-2	CASTVQGAEGYTF
TRBV28	NA	TRBJ2-1	CASSSRTGNGQKDRINEQFF
TRBV19	medium-sized	TRBJ1-1	CASIRTGGLNTEAFF
TRBV5-6	medium-sized	TRBJ1-2	CASSFSGGNVYGYTF
TRBV18	NA	TRBJ2-4	CASSPGLAGGRLAKNIQYF
TRBV5-5	NA	TRBJ1-3	CASSPGASGNTIYF
TRBV24-1	NA	TRBJ1-4	CATSDGTETNEKLFF
TRBV7-2	medium-sized	TRBJ1-2	CASSPNTGYGYTF
TRBV20-1	NA	TRBJ2-2	CSASGARGSTGELFF
TRBV20-1	NA	TRBJ2-7	CSAPVTGPSYEQYF
TRBV5-1	NA	TRBJ2-2	CASRGGPNTGELFF
TRBV6-6	medium-sized	TRBJ1-2	CASTLGPDREGYTF
TRBV5-1	NA	TRBJ1-2	CASKDQAGSGHGYTF
TRBV5-6	NA	TRBJ1-5	CASSPGKGYSNQPQHF
TRBV27	medium-sized	TRBJ2-1	CASSPRRWGQGEQFF
TRBV5-4	NA	TRBJ1-4	CASSFGTGHNEKLFF
TRBV5-4	NA	TRBJ1-1	CASRHPDRGGTEAFF
TRBV6-6	NA	TRBJ2-7	CASSSRGGEQYF
TRBV4-3	NA	TRBJ1-5	CASSPETGMGQPQHF
TRBV6-1	NA	TRBJ2-7	CASSEKFRDSSYEQYF
TRBV6-1	medium-sized	TRBJ1-3	CASTTESGNTIYF
TRBV4-3	NA	TRBJ2-3	CASSQAGTSGVSTDTQYF
TRBV6-5	medium-sized	TRBJ1-6	CASTLLGQGVSPLHF
TRBV6-1	NA	TRBJ2-7	CAIRKTGREGYEQYF
TRBV11-3	NA	TRBJ2-3	CASISSTSGSSDTQYF
TRBV11-1	medium-sized	TRBJ1-4	CASSEGTLTTNEKLFF
TRBV5-4	NA	TRBJ1-2	CASSLGAAGSYGYTF
TRBV4-3	NA	TRBJ2-1	CASSPSRWGGRYNEQFF
TRBV7-9	NA	TRBJ2-1	CASSLDGGTYNKQFF
TRBV11-2	NA	TRBJ2-5	CASSVRLGLRETQYF
TRBV6-1	NA	TRBJ2-3	CASRLLAGGGVNTQYF
TRBV2	NA	TRBJ2-1	CASSVSASSYNEQFF
TRBV19	NA	TRBJ1-2	CASSSDRGPYGYTF
TRBV20-1	NA	TRBJ1-3	CSARLTAGNTIYF
TRBV30	medium-sized	TRBJ2-1	CAWEGGSSYNEQFF
TRBV6-5	medium-sized	TRBJ2-1	CASSSARGGEQFF
TRBV20-1	NA	TRBJ2-7	CSARPGQGRYEQYF
TRBV29-1	medium-sized	TRBJ1-5	CSVKEGGNQPQHF
TRBV12-3/TRBV12-4	NA	TRBJ2-3	CASSPSSGRGTQYF
TRBV6-2/TRBV6-3	NA	TRBJ1-3	CASSANRVKIYF
TRBV6-5	medium-sized	TRBJ2-2	CASAARGTGNTGELFF
TRBV10-3	medium-sized	TRBJ2-5	CAISPAGRQTQYF
TRBV5-1	NA	TRBJ1-5	CASSLDDRAGSQPQHF
TRBV14	NA	TRBJ1-2	CASRPSANYGYTF
TRBV18	medium-sized	TRBJ1-4	CASSPVGANEKLFF
TRBV12-3/TRBV12-4	medium-sized	TRBJ2-1	CASRPLIAGDAAEQFF
TRBV6-2/TRBV6-3	NA	TRBJ2-1	CASVPGLAGVPSDEQFF